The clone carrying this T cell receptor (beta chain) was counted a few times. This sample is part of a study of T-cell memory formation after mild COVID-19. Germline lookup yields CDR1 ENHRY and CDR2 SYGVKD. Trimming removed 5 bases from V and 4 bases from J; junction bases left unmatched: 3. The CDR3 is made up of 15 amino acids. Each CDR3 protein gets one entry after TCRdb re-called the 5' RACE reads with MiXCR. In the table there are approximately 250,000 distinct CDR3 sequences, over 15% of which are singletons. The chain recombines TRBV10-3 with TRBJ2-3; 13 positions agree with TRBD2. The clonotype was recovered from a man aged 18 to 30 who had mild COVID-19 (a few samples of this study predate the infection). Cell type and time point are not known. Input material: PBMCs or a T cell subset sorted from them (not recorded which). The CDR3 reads CAISRTSGGSDTQYF. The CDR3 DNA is TGTGCCATCAGTCGGACTAGCGGGGGTTCAGATACGCAGTATTTT.